This T cell receptor beta chain was found in a study of spatial heterogeneity in lung cancer. Germline V CDR1 and CDR2: LNHDA, SQIVND (reference sequence). With V trimmed by 8 bases and J by 2 bases, 3 bases remained unmatched. The CDR3 totals 13 residues. TCRdb reprocessed the 5' RACE reads via MiXCR and lists one record per CDR3 protein. Of roughly 75,000 distinct CDR3 sequences detected, about 14% appear once; the ten largest clones hold 6.5% to 8.5%. The sample's time point: sample taken at primary tumor resection. Researchers sequenced whole RNA taken from tumor, nontumor lung or frozen PBMC without sorting.

This sequence was found in a male donor with early-stage non-small cell lung cancer. The J gene is TRBJ1-5, the V gene TRBV19; 7 bases agree with TRBD1. The specimen comprised PBMCs, sampled at surgery. As DNA, the CDR3 is TGTGCCAGTGAAACAGGGGGCAATCAGCCCCAGCATTTT. Amino acids: CASETGGNQPQHF.